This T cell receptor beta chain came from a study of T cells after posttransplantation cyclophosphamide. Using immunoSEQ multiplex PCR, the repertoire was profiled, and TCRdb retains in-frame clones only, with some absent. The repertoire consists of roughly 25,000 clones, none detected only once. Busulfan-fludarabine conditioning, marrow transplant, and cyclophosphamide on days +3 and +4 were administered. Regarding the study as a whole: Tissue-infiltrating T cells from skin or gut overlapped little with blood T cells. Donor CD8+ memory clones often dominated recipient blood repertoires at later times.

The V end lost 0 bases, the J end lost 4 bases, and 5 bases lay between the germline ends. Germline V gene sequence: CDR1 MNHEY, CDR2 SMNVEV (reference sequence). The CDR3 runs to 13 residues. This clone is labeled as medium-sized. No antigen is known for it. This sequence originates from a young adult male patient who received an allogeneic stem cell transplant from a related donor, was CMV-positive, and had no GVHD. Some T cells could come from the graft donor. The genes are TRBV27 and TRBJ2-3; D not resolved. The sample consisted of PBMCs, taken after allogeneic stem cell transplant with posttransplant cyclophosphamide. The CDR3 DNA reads TGTGCCAGCAGTTTATCGCGCCCAGATACGCAGTATTTT. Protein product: CASSLSRPDTQYF.